This TCR beta chain was captured by sequencing in a study of T cell responses to AZD1222 COVID-19 vaccine. Findings and caveats of the study: Donors skewed white British and female; clonal diversity was possibly underestimated. Along spike, vaccine-associated CD4 TCRs were found throughout, with dominance at 160-218 and 743-854. Sampling that yielded the repertoires occurred only after the peak T cell response. After two AZD1222 doses, spike-specific TCR breadth and depth rose versus day 0.

With 7 bases removed from V and 2 bases from J, the gap between germline ends came to 8 bases. There are 12 residues in the CDR3. Some clones are missing from TCRdb's copy, which holds only in-frame ones; the method was immunoSEQ multiplex PCR. The profile covers 160,000 or so clones, with around 90% appearing a single time and under 2% taken by the ten largest. For this clone: The antigen remains undetermined.

The source of this sequence is an adult in good health. Sequences were derived from peripheral blood, sampled on day 0 of AZD1222 vaccination. This chain joins TRBV12-3 or TRBV12-4 and TRBJ1-2; D is perhaps TRBD1 (5 bases). The CDR3 here is CASTRANYGYTF. CDR3 nucleotides: TGTGCCAGCACCAGGGCGAACTATGGCTACACCTTC.